This T cell receptor beta chain was recovered during a study of T cell responses to AZD1222 COVID-19 vaccine. Comment on this clone: Its target is not known.

Points from the study as a whole: The donor cohort was predominantly white British with a female majority, and clonal diversity may have been underestimated.

V trimming: 4 bases; J trimming: 4 bases; junction bases outside the gene matches: 4. CDR1 and CDR2 (germline): KGHDR, SFDVKD. The CDR3 covers 16 residues. This table comes from immunoSEQ multiplex PCR, and its TCRdb copy is limited to in-frame clones, with some not included. The sample lists roughly 140,000 clones; 70% to 90% were seen once. Here the sequenced sample was peripheral blood, taken 28 days after the second AZD1222 dose. The clonotype originates from an adult who received the AZD1222 COVID-19 vaccine. The V call is TRBV24-1, the J call TRBJ2-2, with 11 bases fitting TRBD1. CDR3 loop: CATSDPGTGGTGELFF. CDR3 bases: TGTGCCACCAGTGACCCCGGGACAGGGGGCACCGGGGAGCTGTTTTTT.